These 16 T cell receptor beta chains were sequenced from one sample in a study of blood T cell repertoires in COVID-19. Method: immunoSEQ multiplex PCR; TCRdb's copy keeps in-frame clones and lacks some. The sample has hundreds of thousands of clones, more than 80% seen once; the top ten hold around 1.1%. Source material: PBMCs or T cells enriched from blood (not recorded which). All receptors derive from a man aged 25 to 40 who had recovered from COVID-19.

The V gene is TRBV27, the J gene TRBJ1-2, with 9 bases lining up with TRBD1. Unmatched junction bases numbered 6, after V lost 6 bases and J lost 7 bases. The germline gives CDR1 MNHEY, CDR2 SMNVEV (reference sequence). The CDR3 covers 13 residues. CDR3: CASRGDRGAGYTF. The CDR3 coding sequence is TGTGCCAGCAGAGGAGACAGGGGGGCTGGCTACACCTTC.

The CDR3 loop is CASSLLEGAVAFF. DNA for the CDR3: TGTGCCAGCAGCTTATTGGAGGGGGCTGTAGCTTTCTTT. The V and J genes are TRBV7-9 and TRBJ1-1, with TRBD1 matching over 7 bases. This CDR3 is built from 13 residues. Trimming removed 2 bases from V and 10 bases from J; junction bases left unmatched: 7. CDR1 SEHNR and CDR2 FQNEAQ come from the germline V gene (reference sequence).

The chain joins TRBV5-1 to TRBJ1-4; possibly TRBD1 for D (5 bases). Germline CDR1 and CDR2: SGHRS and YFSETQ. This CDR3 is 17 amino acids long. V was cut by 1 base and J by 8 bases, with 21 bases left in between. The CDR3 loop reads CASSLQPTGPPIEKLFF. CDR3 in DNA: TGCGCCAGCAGCTTGCAGCCTACAGGCCCCCCTATCGAAAAACTGTTTTTT.

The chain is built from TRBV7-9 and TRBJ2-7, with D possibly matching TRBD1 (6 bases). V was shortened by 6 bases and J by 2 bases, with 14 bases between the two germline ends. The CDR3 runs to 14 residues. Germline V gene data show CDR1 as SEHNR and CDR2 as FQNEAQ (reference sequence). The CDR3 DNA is TGTGCCAGCAGAGCCTCGAGACAGGCCTACGAGCAGTACTTC. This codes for CASRASRQAYEQYF.

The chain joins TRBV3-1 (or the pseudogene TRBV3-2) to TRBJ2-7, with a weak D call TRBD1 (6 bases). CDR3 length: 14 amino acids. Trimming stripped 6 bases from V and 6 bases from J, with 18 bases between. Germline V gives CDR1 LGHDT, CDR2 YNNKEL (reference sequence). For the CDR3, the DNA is TGTGCCAGCAGTCCCAGGGGTATGCCGAGCGAGCAGTACTTC. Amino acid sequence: CASSPRGMPSEQYF.

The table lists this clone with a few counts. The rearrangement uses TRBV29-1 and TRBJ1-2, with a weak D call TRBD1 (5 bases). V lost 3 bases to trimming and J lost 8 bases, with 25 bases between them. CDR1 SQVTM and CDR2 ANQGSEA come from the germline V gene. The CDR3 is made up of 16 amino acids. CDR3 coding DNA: TGCAGCGTTGATCAGGCAGGGTCTAAAGGTTCGAGCGGCTACACCTTC. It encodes CSVDQAGSKGSSGYTF.

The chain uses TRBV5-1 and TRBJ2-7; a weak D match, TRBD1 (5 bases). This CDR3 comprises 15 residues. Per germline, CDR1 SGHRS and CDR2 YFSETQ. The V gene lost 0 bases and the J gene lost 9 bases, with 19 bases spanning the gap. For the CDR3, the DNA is TGCGCCAGCAGCTTGGATCGTCAGGGAACGACCGGGCAGTACTTC. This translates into CASSLDRQGTTGQYF.

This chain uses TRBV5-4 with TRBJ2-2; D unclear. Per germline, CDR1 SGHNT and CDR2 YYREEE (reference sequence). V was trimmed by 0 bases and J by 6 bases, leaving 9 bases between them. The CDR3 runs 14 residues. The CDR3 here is CASSLDSNPGELFF. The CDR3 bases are TGTGCCAGCAGCTTGGACTCAAATCCCGGGGAGCTGTTTTTT.

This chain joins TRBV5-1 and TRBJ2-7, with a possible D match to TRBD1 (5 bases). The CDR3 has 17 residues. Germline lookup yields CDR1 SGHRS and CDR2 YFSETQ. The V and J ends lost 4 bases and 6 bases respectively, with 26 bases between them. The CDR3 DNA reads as TGCGCCAGCAGCCGAGGATTAGAAGGGGCGCGCGTTTTCGAGCAGTACTTC. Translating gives CASSRGLEGARVFEQYF.

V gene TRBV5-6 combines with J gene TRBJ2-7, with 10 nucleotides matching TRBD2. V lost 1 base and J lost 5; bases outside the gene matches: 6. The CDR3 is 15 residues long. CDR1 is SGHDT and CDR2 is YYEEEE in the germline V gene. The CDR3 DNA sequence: TGTGCCAGCAGCTTGTTCCTAGCGGGAGAAGACGAGCAGTACTTC. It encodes CASSLFLAGEDEQYF.

The CDR3 coding sequence is TGTGCCAGTACCTCAGGGCGCGGAAATCAGCCCCAGCATTTT. It encodes CASTSGRGNQPQHF. The chain joins TRBV19 to TRBJ1-5, with D possibly being TRBD1 (5 bases). The CDR3 contains 14 residues. Germline loops: CDR1 LNHDA, CDR2 SQIVND (reference sequence). The ends were cut back, 7 bases at V and 4 bases at J, with 14 bases in the middle.

DNA of the CDR3: TGTGCCAGCAGCTTACGGCAGGCTAACTATGGCTACACCTTC. It is translated as CASSLRQANYGYTF. J is TRBJ1-2 and V is TRBV7-9; D uncertain. Germline-derived CDR1 and CDR2 are SEHNR and FQNEAQ (reference sequence). This CDR3 is 14 amino acids long. Trimming removed 2 bases at V and 0 bases at J, with 7 bases between.

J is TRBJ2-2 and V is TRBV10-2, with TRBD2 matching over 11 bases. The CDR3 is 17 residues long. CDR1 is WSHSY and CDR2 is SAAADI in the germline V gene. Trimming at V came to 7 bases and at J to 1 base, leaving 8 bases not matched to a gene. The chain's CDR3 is CASTLLAGVRNTGELFF. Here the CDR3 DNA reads TGCGCCAGCACCTTACTAGCGGGAGTAAGGAACACCGGGGAGCTGTTTTTT.

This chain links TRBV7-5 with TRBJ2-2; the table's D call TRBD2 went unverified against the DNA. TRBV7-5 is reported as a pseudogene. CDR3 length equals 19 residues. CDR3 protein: CVRSPAGGEGYPYTGELFF. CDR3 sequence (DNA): TGTGTCAGAAGCCCCGCGGGGGGGGAGGGATATCCCTACACCGGGGAGCTGTTTTTT.

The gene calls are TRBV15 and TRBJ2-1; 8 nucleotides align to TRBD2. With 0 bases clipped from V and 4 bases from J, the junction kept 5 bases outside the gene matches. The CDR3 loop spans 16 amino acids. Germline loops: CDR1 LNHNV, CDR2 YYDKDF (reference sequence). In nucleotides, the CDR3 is TGTGCCACCAGCAGAGATCAACTAGCGGTTTACAATGAGCAGTTCTTC. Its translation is CATSRDQLAVYNEQFF.

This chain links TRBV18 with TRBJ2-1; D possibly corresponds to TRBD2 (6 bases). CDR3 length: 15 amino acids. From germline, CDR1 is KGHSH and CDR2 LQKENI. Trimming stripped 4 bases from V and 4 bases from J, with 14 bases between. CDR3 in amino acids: CASSRTGTSYNEQFF. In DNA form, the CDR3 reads TGTGCCAGCTCACGAACCGGGACTTCATACAATGAGCAGTTCTTC.